The 23 T cell receptor beta chains below all came from one sample that was sequenced in a study of shared clonotypes between healthy human individuals. The data were produced by immunoSEQ multiplex PCR, yet TCRdb's version contains in-frame clones alone and is incomplete. The sample records about 1,800,000 clones, less than 95% being singletons. Cells designated naive CD8 were CD45RO-negative and were positively selected for CCR7, with terminally differentiated effector memory CD45RA+ cells excluded. Sequencing was performed on naive CD8+ T cells sorted from blood. Receptor source: a man aged 18-30 years in good health.

This chain links TRBV19 with TRBJ1-5, with 7 bases that match TRBD1. Losses at the gene ends were 3 bases for V and 6 bases for J; bases not matched to a gene: 5. This CDR3 comprises 14 residues. Germline loops: CDR1 LNHDA, CDR2 SQIVND (reference sequence). Written as DNA, the CDR3 is TGTGCCAGTAGTATTGACAGGGAAAGTCAGCCCCAGCATTTT. It is translated as CASSIDRESQPQHF.

The chain carries TRBV6-5 and TRBJ2-5; D remains ambiguous. This CDR3 has 14 amino acids. The ends were cut back, 7 bases at V and 5 bases at J, with 17 bases in the middle. CDR1 and CDR2 (germline): MNHEY, SVGAGI. The chain's CDR3 is CASTDARLGETQYF. As DNA, the CDR3 is TGTGCCAGCACCGACGCGAGGTTAGGGGAGACCCAGTACTTC.

The chain joins TRBV5-6 to TRBJ2-7, with 11 bases identical to TRBD2. The CDR3 has 15 residues. V trimming: 4 bases; J trimming: 5 bases; junction bases outside the gene matches: 8. The germline CDR1 and CDR2 sequences are SGHDT and YYEEEE. In DNA, the CDR3 is TGTGCCAGCAGCCCCACTAGCGGGAGTCCCAACGAGCAGTACTTC. Translation: CASSPTSGSPNEQYF.

The gene calls are TRBV6-5 and TRBJ2-7; TRBD1 is a possible D gene (7 bases). The CDR3 runs 16 residues. Germline CDR1 reads MNHEY; CDR2 reads SVGAGI. Trimming removed 0 bases at V and 1 base at J, with 13 bases between. The CDR3 coding sequence is TGTGCCAGCAGTTACTCGGCGGGACAGAGATCCTACGAGCAGTACTTC. It is translated as CASSYSAGQRSYEQYF.

The genes are TRBV27 and TRBJ2-1; 15 nucleotides agree with TRBD2. Trimming at V came to 5 bases and at J to 0 bases, leaving 5 bases not matched to a gene. The CDR3 runs to 18 residues. Germline assignment: CDR1 MNHEY and CDR2 SMNVEV (reference sequence). CDR3 amino acids: CASSMGLAGGLSYNEQFF. The CDR3 coding sequence is TGTGCCAGCAGTATGGGACTAGCGGGGGGTCTCTCCTACAATGAGCAGTTCTTC.

The chain is built from TRBV7-9 and TRBJ2-7; D may be TRBD2 (6 bases). CDR1 is SEHNR, CDR2 FQNEAQ, per germline (reference sequence). Trimming cost V 6 bases and J 3 bases, with 12 bases left between them. The CDR3 runs to 13 residues. CDR3 sequence reads: CASSTPGDYEQYF. CDR3 bases: TGTGCCAGCAGTACCCCGGGGGACTACGAGCAGTACTTC.

V and J are TRBV4-1 and TRBJ2-7; the D gene is possibly TRBD1 (5 bases). Trimming removed 2 bases from V and 0 bases from J, with 11 bases in between. Looked up from germline, CDR1 is MGHRA and CDR2 is YSYEKL. This CDR3 region has 15 residues. The CDR3 sequence: CASSQTGVSSYEQYF. As DNA, the CDR3 is TGCGCCAGCAGCCAAACAGGTGTTAGCTCCTACGAGCAGTACTTC.

This chain links TRBV9 with TRBJ1-1, with TRBD1 matching over 8 bases. CDR3 length: 16 amino acids. Germline V gene sequence: CDR1 SGDLS, CDR2 YYNGEE. V was pared by 3 bases and J by 5 bases, with 12 bases of the junction left unmatched. The CDR3 loop is CASSEWDRIGGTEAFF. In nucleotides, the CDR3 is TGTGCCAGCAGCGAATGGGACAGGATAGGGGGGACTGAAGCTTTCTTT. The variable domain in full, with the rest retrieved from reference TRBV9 and TRBJ1-1, is DSGVTQTPKHLITATGQRVTLRCSPRSGDLSVYWYQQSLDQGLQFLIQYYNGEERAKGNILERFSAQQFPDLHSELNLSSLELGDSALYFCASSEWDRIGGTEAFFGQGTRLTVV.

The chain combines TRBV9 with TRBJ2-3, with a tentative D call TRBD2 (6 bases). This CDR3 contains 16 residues. V was shortened by 0 bases and J by 4 bases, with 15 bases between the two germline ends. From germline, CDR1 is SGDLS and CDR2 YYNGEE. The CDR3, as DNA: TGTGCCAGCAGCGTAGGGGGTTCTGGCGGGGCAGATACGCAGTATTTT. Its protein is CASSVGGSGGADTQYF.

CDR3 protein: CASGRPMNTEAFF. CDR3 sequence (DNA): TGTGCTAGTGGGAGACCCATGAACACTGAAGCTTTCTTT. The chain employs TRBV12-5 and TRBJ1-1; no clear D gene. Trimming left V 6 bases short and J 0 bases short, with 8 bases between. Per the germline V gene, CDR1 is LGHNT and CDR2 is FRNRAP. CDR3 size: 13 residues.

The chain recombines TRBV5-5 with TRBJ2-5; 8 bases are a match to TRBD1. This CDR3 has 14 residues. Germline-derived CDR1 and CDR2 are SGHKS and YYEKEE (reference sequence). The V segment lost 4 bases and the J segment 6 bases; nucleotides outside the gene matches: 8. CDR3 amino acids: CASSLQTGEQTQYF. The DNA of the CDR3 is TGTGCCAGCAGCCTGCAGACAGGGGAGCAGACCCAGTACTTC.

J is TRBJ1-4 and V is TRBV5-1; D unclear. The ends were cut back, 4 bases at V and 11 bases at J, with 24 bases in the middle. Germline CDR1 and CDR2: SGHRS and YFSETQ. The CDR3 length is 16 residues. The CDR3 bases are TGCGCCAGCAGCCCAGCTGGTCCCCAGAGGTTCGAGAAACTGTTTTTT. This encodes CASSPAGPQRFEKLFF.

This clone was seen a single time. The gene calls are TRBV5-5 and TRBJ2-7; D uncertain. Germline assignment: CDR1 SGHKS and CDR2 YYEKEE (reference sequence). CDR3 length: 17 residues. The V and J ends lost 0 bases and 0 bases respectively, with 16 bases between them. The CDR3 region has the DNA TGTGCCAGCAGCTTGGGGGCCAGTGGGGTCGGCTCCTACGAGCAGTACTTC. Residues: CASSLGASGVGSYEQYF.

To note about this clone: Sequence at one end of the junction differs from germline and may be a read error. The rearrangement joins TRBV10-2 to TRBJ2-7; D tentatively reads TRBD1 or TRBD2 (5 bases each). The V gene's germline CDR1 is WSHSY and CDR2 SAAADI. This CDR3 comprises 15 residues. The CDR3 protein is CASRDDLRDPRQIAF. The CDR3 coding sequence is TGCGCCAGCAGAGACGACCTCCGGGACCCACGGCAAATCGCCTTC.

This sequence joins TRBV29-1 and TRBJ1-2; TRBD1 might be the D (6 bases). CDR3 length: 13 amino acids. Germline-derived CDR1 and CDR2 are SQVTM and ANQGSEA. V was pared by 6 bases and J by 0 bases, with 11 bases between. This CDR3 is CSVTGTPNYGYTF. CDR3 nucleotides: TGCAGCGTCACCGGGACACCTAACTATGGCTACACCTTC. The full variable domain, with the rest looked up from reference TRBV29-1 and TRBJ1-2, is SAVISQKPSRDICQRGTSLTIQCQVDSQVTMMFWYRQQPGQSLTLIATANQGSEATYESGFVIDKFPISRPNLTFSTLTVSNMSPEDSSIYLCSVTGTPNYGYTFGSGTRLTVV.

The chain employs TRBV5-6 and TRBJ2-7, with D tentatively TRBD1 (5 bases). The germline CDR1 and CDR2 sequences are SGHDT and YYEEEE. The CDR3 contains 16 residues. V lost 2 bases to trimming and J lost 0 bases, with 15 bases between them. In DNA, the CDR3 is TGTGCCAGCAGCTTAAACCCTGGGGCGAGCTCCTACGAGCAGTACTTC. As protein: CASSLNPGASSYEQYF.

The J gene is TRBJ2-1, the V gene TRBV27, with TRBD2 matching 13 bases. The germline CDR1 and CDR2 sequences are MNHEY and SMNVEV (reference sequence). V gave up 4 bases and J gave up 8 bases; unmatched junction bases: 5. The CDR3 length is 15 residues. CDR3 nucleotide sequence: TGTGCCAGCAGTTCACTAGCGGGAGGGCAAGATGAGCAGTTCTTC. This codes for CASSSLAGGQDEQFF.

This clone is a singleton in its sample. The chain couples TRBV28 to TRBJ2-3, with D perhaps TRBD2 (6 bases). Trimming took off 7 bases at V and 4 bases at J, with 21 bases between the two ends. The CDR3 extends over 16 amino acids. Germline loops: CDR1 MDHEN, CDR2 SYDVKM. The chain's CDR3 is CASIPRRGRDSDTQYF. CDR3 DNA sequence: TGTGCCAGCATCCCCCGACGCGGCAGGGACTCAGATACGCAGTATTTT.

This chain links TRBV6-6 with TRBJ1-2, with no clear D. The CDR3 spans 13 residues. Germline V gene sequence: CDR1 MNHNY, CDR2 SVGAGI (reference sequence). Between the trimmed V and J ends, which lost 2 bases and 6 bases, there was a span of 10 bases. The CDR3 sequence is CASSYAALDGYTF. CDR3 nucleotides: TGTGCCAGCAGTTACGCTGCTCTTGATGGCTACACCTTC.

The CDR3 is CASSHAGVPYNEQFF. CDR3 DNA: TGTGCCAGCAGCCACGCGGGAGTACCCTACAATGAGCAGTTCTTC. The chain links TRBV9 to TRBJ2-1; 7 bases align to TRBD2. This CDR3 is 15 amino acids long. Looked up from germline, CDR1 is SGDLS and CDR2 is YYNGEE. V dropped 4 bases and J dropped 2; count of bases not matched to a gene: 6.

The chain recombines TRBV5-1 with TRBJ2-2; tentative D call: TRBD1 (5 bases). The CDR3 consists of 15 residues. Germline-derived CDR1 and CDR2 are SGHRS and YFSETQ. Trimming removed 2 bases at V and 3 bases at J, with 11 bases between. The CDR3 coding sequence is TGCGCCAGCAGCTTTCAGTTCAGGGACACCGGGGAGCTGTTTTTT. Translating it yields CASSFQFRDTGELFF.

This chain uses TRBV29-1 with TRBJ2-1; D remains ambiguous. This CDR3 has 12 residues. Trimming took 0 bases from V and 9 from J, leaving 9 bases between them. Germline values: CDR1 SQVTM, CDR2 ANQGSEA. The CDR3: CSVEDDPTEQFF. The CDR3 region has the DNA TGCAGCGTTGAAGATGATCCGACTGAGCAGTTCTTC.

The chain recombines TRBV5-1 with TRBJ2-3; the D gene is possibly TRBD1 (5 bases). CDR1 and CDR2 from the germline V gene are SGHRS and YFSETQ. With 4 bases removed from V and 1 base from J, the gap between germline ends came to 13 bases. The CDR3 spans 15 residues. The CDR3 loop is CASSNGHSGTDTQYF. DNA for the CDR3: TGCGCCAGCAGCAACGGACATTCTGGCACAGATACGCAGTATTTT.